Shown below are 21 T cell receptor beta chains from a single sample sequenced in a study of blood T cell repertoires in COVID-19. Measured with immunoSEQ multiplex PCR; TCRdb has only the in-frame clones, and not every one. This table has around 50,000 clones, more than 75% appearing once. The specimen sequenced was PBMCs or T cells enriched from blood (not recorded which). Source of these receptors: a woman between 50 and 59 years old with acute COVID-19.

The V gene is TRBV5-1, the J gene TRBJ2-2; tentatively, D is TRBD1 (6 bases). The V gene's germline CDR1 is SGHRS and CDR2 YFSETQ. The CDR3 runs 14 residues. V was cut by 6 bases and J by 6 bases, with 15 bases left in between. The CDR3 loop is CASTPTGFSGELFF. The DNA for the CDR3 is TGCGCCAGCACACCCACAGGGTTCTCCGGGGAGCTGTTTTTT.

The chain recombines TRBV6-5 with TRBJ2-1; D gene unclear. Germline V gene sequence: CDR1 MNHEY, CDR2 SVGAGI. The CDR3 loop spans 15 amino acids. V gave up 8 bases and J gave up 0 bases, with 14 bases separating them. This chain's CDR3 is CASHRGEVSYNEQFF. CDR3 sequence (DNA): TGTGCCAGCCACCGAGGCGAAGTCTCCTACAATGAGCAGTTCTTC.

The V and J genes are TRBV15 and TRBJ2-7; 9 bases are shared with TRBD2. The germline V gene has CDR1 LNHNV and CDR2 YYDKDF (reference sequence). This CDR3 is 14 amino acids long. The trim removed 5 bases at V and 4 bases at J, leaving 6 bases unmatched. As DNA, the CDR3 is TGTGCCACCAGCGGAAGCGGGGGGCTTTACGAGCAGTACTTC. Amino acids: CATSGSGGLYEQYF.

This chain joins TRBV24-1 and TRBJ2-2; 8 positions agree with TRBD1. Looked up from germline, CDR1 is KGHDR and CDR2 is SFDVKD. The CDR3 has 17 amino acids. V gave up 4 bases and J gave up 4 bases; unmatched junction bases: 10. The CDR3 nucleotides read TGTGCCACCAGTGACAGGGGGCGAGGGGGATCCACCGGGGAGCTGTTTTTT. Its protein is CATSDRGRGGSTGELFF.

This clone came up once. CDR3 protein: CASSWTGGSLLLTKAFF. CDR3 coding DNA: TGTGCCAGCAGTTGGACAGGGGGCAGCCTCCTTCTTACTAAAGCTTTCTTT. The chain links TRBV27 to TRBJ1-1; the match to TRBD1 covers 11 bases. With 4 bases clipped from V and 9 bases from J, the junction kept 16 bases outside the gene matches. Germline values: CDR1 MNHEY, CDR2 SMNVEV (reference sequence). The CDR3 loop spans 17 amino acids.

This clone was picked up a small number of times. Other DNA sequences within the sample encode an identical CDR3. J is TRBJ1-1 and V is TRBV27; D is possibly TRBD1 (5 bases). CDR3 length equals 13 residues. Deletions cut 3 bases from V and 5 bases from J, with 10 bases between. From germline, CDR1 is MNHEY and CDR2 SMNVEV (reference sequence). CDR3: CASSFQGGTEAFF. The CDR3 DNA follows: TGTGCCAGCAGTTTTCAGGGTGGGACTGAAGCTTTCTTT.

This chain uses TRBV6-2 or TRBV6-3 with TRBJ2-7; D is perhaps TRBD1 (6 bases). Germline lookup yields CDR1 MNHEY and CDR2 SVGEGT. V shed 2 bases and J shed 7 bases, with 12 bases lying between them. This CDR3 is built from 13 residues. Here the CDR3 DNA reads TGTGCCAGCAGTTACCGGGACACGGGTGAGCAGTACTTC. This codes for CASSYRDTGEQYF.

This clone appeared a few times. The CDR3 nucleotides read TGTGCCAGTAATACCCTCGACAGGGGCCACTCACCCCTCCACTTT. This encodes CASNTLDRGHSPLHF. The chain joins TRBV19 to TRBJ1-6; TRBD1 aligns across 8 bases. V was pared by 7 bases and J by 10 bases, with 12 bases of the junction left unmatched. This CDR3 region has 15 residues. CDR1 is LNHDA, CDR2 SQIVND, per germline (reference sequence).

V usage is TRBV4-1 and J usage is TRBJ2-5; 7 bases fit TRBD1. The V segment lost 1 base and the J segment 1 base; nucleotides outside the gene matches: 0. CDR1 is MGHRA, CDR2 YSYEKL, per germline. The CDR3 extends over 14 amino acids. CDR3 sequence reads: CASSQGTGQETQYF. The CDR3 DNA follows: TGCGCCAGCAGCCAAGGGACAGGCCAAGAGACCCAGTACTTC.

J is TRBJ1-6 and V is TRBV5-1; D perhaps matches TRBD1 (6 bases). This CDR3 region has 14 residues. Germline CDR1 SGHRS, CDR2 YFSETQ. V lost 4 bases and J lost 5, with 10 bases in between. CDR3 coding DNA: TGCGCCAGCAGCCGGGACAATAATAATTCACCCCTCCACTTT. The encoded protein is CASSRDNNNSPLHF.

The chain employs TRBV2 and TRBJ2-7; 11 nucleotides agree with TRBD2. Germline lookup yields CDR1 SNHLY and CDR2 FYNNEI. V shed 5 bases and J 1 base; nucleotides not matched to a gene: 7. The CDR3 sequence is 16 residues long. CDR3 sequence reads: CASSTRLAGQSYEQYF. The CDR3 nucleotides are TGTGCCAGCAGTACCCGACTAGCGGGGCAGTCCTACGAGCAGTACTTC.

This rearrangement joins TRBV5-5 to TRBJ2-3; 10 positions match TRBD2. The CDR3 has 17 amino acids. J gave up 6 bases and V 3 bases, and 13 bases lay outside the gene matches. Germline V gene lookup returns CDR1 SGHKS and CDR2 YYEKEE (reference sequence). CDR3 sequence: CASSSNILAGTRDTQYF. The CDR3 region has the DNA TGTGCCAGCAGCTCTAACATACTAGCGGGGACGAGGGATACGCAGTATTTT.

CDR3 region: CASILGQGDQPQHF. CDR3 nucleotides: TGTGCCAGCATCCTAGGACAGGGGGATCAGCCCCAGCATTTT. The rearrangement links TRBV6-4 to TRBJ1-5, with TRBD1 identical over 10 bases. Germline CDR1 is MRHNA and CDR2 is SNTAGT. The CDR3 runs to 14 residues. J lost 5 bases, V lost 7 bases, and 5 bases had no gene match.

In nucleotides, the CDR3 is TGTGCCAGCAGCTCGGGACAGGGAATAGGTGGCTACACCTTC. Protein product: CASSSGQGIGGYTF. This chain connects TRBV5-6 to TRBJ1-2; 9 positions match TRBD1. The CDR3 runs 14 residues. Germline V gives CDR1 SGHDT, CDR2 YYEEEE. Trimming cost V 3 bases and J 7 bases; bases outside gene matches: 7.

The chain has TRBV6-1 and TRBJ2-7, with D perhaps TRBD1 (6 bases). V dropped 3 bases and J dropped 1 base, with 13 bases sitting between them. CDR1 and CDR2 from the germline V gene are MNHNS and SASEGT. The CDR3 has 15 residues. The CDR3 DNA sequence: TGTGCCAGCAGTGATCCCCACAGGGTTTCCTACGAGCAGTACTTC. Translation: CASSDPHRVSYEQYF.

CDR3: CASGRTGTYEQYF. Written as DNA, the CDR3 is TGTGCCAGCGGTAGGACCGGGACCTACGAGCAGTACTTC. The rearrangement uses TRBV6-6 and TRBJ2-7; possibly TRBD2 for D (5 bases). This CDR3 spans 13 amino acids. Trimming removed 8 bases at V and 2 bases at J, with 13 bases between. The germline V gene encodes CDR1 MNHNY and CDR2 SVGAGI (reference sequence).

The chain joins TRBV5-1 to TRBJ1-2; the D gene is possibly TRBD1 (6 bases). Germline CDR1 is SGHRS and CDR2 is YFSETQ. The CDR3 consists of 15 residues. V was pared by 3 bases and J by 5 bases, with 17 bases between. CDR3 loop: CASSSIPDSIYGYTF. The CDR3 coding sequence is TGCGCCAGCAGCTCAATACCGGACAGCATTTATGGCTACACCTTC.

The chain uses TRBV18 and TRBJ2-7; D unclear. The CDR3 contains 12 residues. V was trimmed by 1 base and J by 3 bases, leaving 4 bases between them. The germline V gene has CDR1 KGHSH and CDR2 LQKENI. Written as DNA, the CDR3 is TGTGCCAGCTCACCACAACACTACGAGCAGTACTTC. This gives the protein CASSPQHYEQYF.

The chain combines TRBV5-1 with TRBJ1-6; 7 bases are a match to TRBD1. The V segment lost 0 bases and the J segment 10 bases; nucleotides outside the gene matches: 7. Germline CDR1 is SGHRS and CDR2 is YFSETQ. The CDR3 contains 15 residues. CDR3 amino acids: CASSLAGQERSPLHF. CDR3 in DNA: TGCGCCAGCAGCTTGGCCGGACAGGAGAGGTCACCCCTCCACTTT.

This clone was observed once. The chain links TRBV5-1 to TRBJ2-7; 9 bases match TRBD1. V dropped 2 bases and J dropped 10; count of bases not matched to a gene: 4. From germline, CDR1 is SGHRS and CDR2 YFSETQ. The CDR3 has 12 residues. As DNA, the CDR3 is TGCGCCAGCAGCTTAACAGGGGGCGTTCAGTACTTC. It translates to CASSLTGGVQYF.

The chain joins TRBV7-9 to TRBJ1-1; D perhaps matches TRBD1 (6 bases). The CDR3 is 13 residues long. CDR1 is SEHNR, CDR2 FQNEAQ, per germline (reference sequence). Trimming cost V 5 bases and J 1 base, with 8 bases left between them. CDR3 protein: CASSARGNTEAFF. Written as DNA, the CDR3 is TGTGCCAGCAGCGCCAGGGGGAACACTGAAGCTTTCTTT.